The rows below give T cell receptor beta chains drawn from one sample of a study of blood T cells in healthy people across ages. TCRdb analysed the 5' RACE reads with MiXCR anew, one entry per CDR3 protein. The sample lists around 580,000 distinct CDR3 sequences, roughly 43% occurring once. Sequences were obtained from blood. These receptors were taken from a man older than 75 in good health. Each CDR3 is given with its conserved first and last residue. The order of the fields is J gene, clone size, V gene, D gene, CDR3 protein, CDR3 DNA. D genes are given only for firm matches. Size is omitted from some rows. Given values are once, few, many or a class for expanded clones.

J: TRBJ2-2
size: .
V: TRBV28
D: .
CDR3: CASTVGGADTGELFF
DNA: TGTGCCAGCACCGTGGGGGGCGCAGACACCGGGGAGCTGTTTTTT

J: TRBJ2-7
size: few
V: TRBV29-1
D: .
CDR3: CSVKDSYEQYF
DNA: TGCAGCGTTAAGGACAGCTACGAGCAGTACTTC

J: TRBJ1-5
size: few
V: TRBV12-3/TRBV12-4
D: .
CDR3: CASSLVRGNQPQHF
DNA: TGTGCCAGCTCTTTAGTGAGAGGCAATCAGCCCCAGCATTTT

J: TRBJ1-2
size: many
V: TRBV29-1
D: TRBD1
CDR3: CSAPTGGGYTF
DNA: TGCAGCGCACCGACAGGGGGTGGCTACACCTTC

J: TRBJ2-7
size: many
V: TRBV5-1
D: .
CDR3: CASSLGGGPYEQYF
DNA: TGTGCCAGCAGCTTAGGTGGGGGCCCCTACGAGCAGTACTTC

J: TRBJ1-2
size: once
V: TRBV7-9
D: .
CDR3: CASSLYLGDGYTF
DNA: TGTGCCAGCAGCTTATATCTGGGGGATGGCTACACCTTC

J: TRBJ2-6
size: .
V: TRBV9
D: .
CDR3: CASSGVWGSKGANVLTF
DNA: TGTGCCAGCAGCGGTGTGTGGGGGTCGAAAGGGGCCAACGTCCTGACTTTC

J: TRBJ2-5
size: .
V: TRBV7-2
D: TRBD2
CDR3: CASSLVASGGQETQYF
DNA: TGTGCCAGCAGCTTAGTAGCTAGCGGGGGGCAAGAGACCCAGTACTTC

J: TRBJ2-5
size: .
V: TRBV9
D: TRBD2
CDR3: CASSVAPILAGGETQYF
DNA: TGTGCCAGCAGCGTGGCCCCAATCCTAGCGGGAGGGGAGACCCAGTACTTC

J: TRBJ2-3
size: .
V: TRBV28
D: TRBD2
CDR3: CASSPAGTSVDAQYF
DNA: TGTGCCAGCAGCCCCGCGGGGACTAGCGTTGATGCGCAGTATTTT

J: TRBJ1-2
size: .
V: TRBV5-1
D: .
CDR3: CASSLKYEDGGYTF
DNA: TGCGCCAGCAGCTTGAAGTATGAGGACGGGGGCTACACCTTC